Shown below are 22 T cell receptor beta chains from a single sample sequenced in a study of blood T cell repertoires in COVID-19. TCRdb's copy holds only in-frame clones and misses some; the assay was immunoSEQ multiplex PCR. This sample has roughly 20,000 clones, with roughly 84% found just once. The sample taken for sequencing was peripheral blood. The source of these receptors is a man aged 35-49 years with active COVID-19.

V gene TRBV4-3 combines with J gene TRBJ1-3; D unresolved. The ends were cut back, 2 bases at V and 1 base at J, with 9 bases in the middle. This CDR3 region has 15 residues. Germline-derived CDR1 and CDR2 are LGHNA and YSLEER. DNA for the CDR3: TGCGCCAGCAGCCAAAGTGGCCTTTCTGGAAACACCATATATTTT. Amino acids: CASSQSGLSGNTIYF.

V usage is TRBV7-8 and J usage is TRBJ1-1; tentatively, D is TRBD1 (5 bases). Germline V CDR1 and CDR2: SGHVS, FQNEAQ. The CDR3 runs 17 residues. The germline V and J ends were trimmed by 5 bases and 0 bases, with 19 bases remaining between them. The CDR3, as DNA: TGTGCCAGCAGCCATCCAGGCTTAGCAGGGCTGAACACTGAAGCTTTCTTT. Encoded protein: CASSHPGLAGLNTEAFF.

The rearrangement links TRBV3-1 (or the pseudogene TRBV3-2) to TRBJ2-5; D remains unclear. Germline V gene lookup returns CDR1 LGHDT and CDR2 YNNKEL (reference sequence). Trimming left V 4 bases short and J 0 bases short, with 9 bases between. The CDR3 runs 14 residues. The CDR3 bases are TGTGCCAGCAGCCTCACAGCTAACCAAGAGACCCAGTACTTC. Translated, it gives CASSLTANQETQYF.

The rearrangement links TRBV6-5 to TRBJ1-3; TRBD1 is a possible D gene (5 bases). V was cut by 3 bases and J by 5 bases, with 14 bases left in between. Germline CDR1 is MNHEY and CDR2 is SVGAGI. The CDR3 has 15 amino acids. CDR3 sequence reads: CASSYAAGPRNTIYF. The DNA of the CDR3 is TGTGCCAGCAGTTATGCCGCAGGGCCCCGAAACACCATATATTTT.

This chain connects TRBV7-8 to TRBJ2-7; 12 nucleotides agree with TRBD2. V was clipped by 5 bases and J by 3 bases; unmatched bases: 11. Germline V gene sequence: CDR1 SGHVS, CDR2 FQNEAQ. The CDR3 totals 17 residues. The CDR3, as DNA: TGTGCCAGCAGCATAAGACACCGGACTAGCGGGAACTACGAGCAGTACTTC. This encodes CASSIRHRTSGNYEQYF.

Written as DNA, the CDR3 is TGTGCCAGCAGTTACTCGAGGCGCGGTCTGAACACTGAAGCTTTCTTT. Its translation: CASSYSRRGLNTEAFF. The chain uses TRBV6-2 or TRBV6-3 and TRBJ1-1; no firm D call. The length of the CDR3 is 16 residues. The germline gives CDR1 MNHEY, CDR2 SVGEGT. V lost 0 bases to trimming and J lost 0 bases, with 11 bases between them.

The V and J genes are TRBV6-5 and TRBJ2-1, with D unclear. V lost 9 bases to trimming and J lost 5 bases, with 14 bases between them. The CDR3 contains 13 residues. Germline V lookup: CDR1 MNHEY, CDR2 SVGAGI. CDR3 protein: CARLPILNNEQFF. CDR3 in DNA: TGTGCCAGACTCCCTATCCTTAACAATGAGCAGTTCTTC.

The chain uses TRBV5-1 and TRBJ1-2, with 8 bases matching TRBD1. The V segment lost 3 bases and the J segment 4 bases; nucleotides outside the gene matches: 8. Germline loops: CDR1 SGHRS, CDR2 YFSETQ. The CDR3 runs 15 residues. The CDR3 here is CASSSGTGSPYGYTF. The CDR3 bases are TGCGCCAGCAGCTCAGGGACAGGCAGTCCCTATGGCTACACCTTC. The full variable domain, with the rest looked up from reference TRBV5-1 and TRBJ1-2, is KAGVTQTPRYLIKTRGQQVTLSCSPISGHRSVSWYQQTPGQGLQFLFEYFSETQRNKGNFPGRFSGRQFSNSRSEMNVSTLELGDSALYLCASSSGTGSPYGYTFGSGTRLTVV.

CDR3 sequence: CASSLGRGPYNEQFF. Here the CDR3 DNA reads TGTGCCAGCAGCTTAGGTAGGGGGCCTTACAATGAGCAGTTCTTC. The chain couples TRBV7-2 to TRBJ2-1; TRBD1 agrees at 7 bases. Germline V gives CDR1 SGHTA, CDR2 FQGNSA. This CDR3 has 15 amino acids. Unmatched junction bases numbered 4, after V lost 1 base and J lost 4 bases.

The gene calls are TRBV12-3 or TRBV12-4 and TRBJ2-7; no clear D gene. This CDR3 spans 11 amino acids. The V gene lost 4 bases and the J gene lost 5 bases, with 6 bases spanning the gap. The CDR3 spells CASSYLHEQYF. CDR3 nucleotide sequence: TGTGCCAGCAGTTATCTCCACGAGCAGTACTTC.

The chain joins TRBV27 to TRBJ1-5, with 8 positions matching TRBD1. This CDR3 region has 17 residues. The J segment lost 4 bases and the V segment lost 5 bases, leaving 13 bases of the junction unmatched. Looked up from germline, CDR1 is MNHEY and CDR2 is SMNVEV (reference sequence). DNA of the CDR3: TGTGCCAGCAGTGGAGGACAGGGTATAACCCGTAATCAGCCCCAGCATTTT. Its protein is CASSGGQGITRNQPQHF.

V gene TRBV4-3 combines with J gene TRBJ2-3; D not resolved. Looked up from germline, CDR1 is LGHNA and CDR2 is YSLEER. The CDR3 has 13 residues. V lost 0 bases and J 7 bases, leaving 8 bases between the germline ends. The CDR3 bases are TGCGCCAGCAGCCAAGAAACGGTGTATACGCAGTATTTT. As protein: CASSQETVYTQYF.

This rearrangement joins TRBV27 to TRBJ2-3; 8 bases are a match to TRBD2. The CDR3 contains 15 residues. CDR1 and CDR2 (germline): MNHEY, SMNVEV (reference sequence). With V trimmed by 4 bases and J by 2 bases, 5 bases remained unmatched. The CDR3 DNA reads as TGTGCCAGCAGTTCCAGTAGCGGGATCACAGATACGCAGTATTTT. It translates to CASSSSSGITDTQYF.

This clone was found once. This sequence joins TRBV7-2 and TRBJ1-1, with D possibly TRBD1 on 5 matching bases. The CDR3 consists of 14 residues. Deletions cut 1 base from V and 1 base from J, with 7 bases between. The V gene's germline CDR1 is SGHTA and CDR2 FQGNSA. CDR3 DNA: TGTGCCAGCAGCTTAGGGGGGGGGAACACTGAAGCTTTCTTT. Its protein is CASSLGGGNTEAFF.

The chain couples TRBV4-1 to TRBJ2-5; 8 nucleotides agree with TRBD2. V shed 1 base and J 9 bases; nucleotides not matched to a gene: 10. CDR3 length equals 15 residues. Germline V gene data show CDR1 as MGHRA and CDR2 as YSYEKL. The CDR3 loop is CASSQGWLIAGPQYF. In DNA, the CDR3 is TGCGCCAGCAGCCAAGGGTGGCTCATAGCGGGACCCCAGTACTTC.

V is TRBV7-9 and J is TRBJ2-1, with D possibly being TRBD1 (5 bases). CDR3 length: 15 residues. CDR1 and CDR2 (germline): SEHNR, FQNEAQ (reference sequence). The V gene lost 1 base and the J gene lost 6 bases, with 13 bases spanning the gap. The CDR3 sequence is CASSLGRVWGNEQFF. DNA for the CDR3: TGTGCCAGCAGCTTAGGCAGGGTGTGGGGCAATGAGCAGTTCTTC.

The chain uses TRBV23-1 and TRBJ2-6; D gene unclear. TRBV23-1 is sorted into the ORF group, with uncertain function. Trimming left V 1 base short and J 4 bases short, with 11 bases between. The CDR3 is 16 amino acids. CDR3 DNA: TGCGCCAGCAGTCAATGCGGTACGGCGGGGGCCAACGTCCTGACTTTC. Translating it yields CASSQCGTAGANVLTF.

This chain joins TRBV9 and TRBJ1-2; tentatively, D is TRBD1 (6 bases). Germline V gives CDR1 SGDLS, CDR2 YYNGEE. The ends were cut back, 4 bases at V and 6 bases at J, with 19 bases in the middle. The CDR3 has 15 residues. CDR3 sequence reads: CASSISGQTFDGYTF. The DNA of the CDR3 is TGTGCCAGCAGCATATCGGGACAAACATTCGATGGCTACACCTTC.

The chain combines TRBV7-9 with TRBJ2-7, with D possibly TRBD2 on 6 matching bases. The CDR3 totals 15 residues. The germline V gene has CDR1 SEHNR and CDR2 FQNEAQ (reference sequence). With 5 bases removed from V and 1 base from J, the gap between germline ends came to 15 bases. The CDR3 DNA reads as TGTGCCAGCAGCCGCGGGGAAGGGAGTTCCTACGAGCAGTACTTC. Translated: CASSRGEGSSYEQYF.

This clone came up once. The chain has TRBV7-8 and TRBJ2-2; 10 positions match TRBD2. CDR3 length: 18 amino acids. V shed 2 bases and J 2 bases; nucleotides not matched to a gene: 8. Germline values: CDR1 SGHVS, CDR2 FQNEAQ. The CDR3 here is CASSLLGGTSANTGELFF. The CDR3 DNA reads as TGTGCCAGCAGCTTATTGGGGGGGACTAGCGCTAACACCGGGGAGCTGTTTTTT.

V and J are TRBV6-7 and TRBJ2-1; 11 bases line up with TRBD2. TRBV6-7 is reported as an ORF; its role is uncertain. Trimming took 6 bases from V and 7 from J; bases not matched to a gene: 2. The CDR3 runs 13 residues. This chain's CDR3 is CASRGTSGNEQFF. The CDR3 DNA is TGTGCCAGCAGGGGGACTAGCGGTAATGAGCAGTTCTTC.

Only a few counts were recorded for this clone. The CDR3 spells CASSQPTSEDETQYF. The CDR3 region has the DNA TGCGCCAGCAGCCAACCAACTAGCGAAGATGAGACCCAGTACTTC. The chain links TRBV4-1 to TRBJ2-5, with 7 positions matching TRBD2. V lost 2 bases, J lost 5 bases, and 8 bases stayed unmatched. CDR3 length: 15 amino acids. Looked up from germline, CDR1 is MGHRA and CDR2 is YSYEKL.